This T cell receptor beta chain came from a study of shared clonotypes between healthy human individuals. Clones were sequenced by immunoSEQ multiplex PCR, and TCRdb holds only the in-frame ones, with some missing. The table shows roughly 2.5 million clones, with around nine tenths occurring only once. V lost 3 bases, J lost 5 bases, and 4 bases stayed unmatched. This CDR3 contains 14 residues. Germline V gene sequence: CDR1 LNHDA, CDR2 SQIVND (reference sequence). The material sequenced was naive CD4+ T cells sorted from blood. As for subset: CD45RA+ positively selected. The J gene is TRBJ2-7, the V gene TRBV19, with TRBD2 matching over 10 bases. The sequence derives from a man younger than 30 in good health. The DNA of the CDR3 is TGTGCCAGTAGTATCCTAGCGGGGGCGGACGAGCAGTACTTC. This codes for CASSILAGADEQYF.